These 29 T cell receptor beta chains were all obtained from the same sample, sequenced in a study of blood T cell repertoires in COVID-19. Some clones are missing from TCRdb's copy, which holds only in-frame ones; the method was immunoSEQ multiplex PCR. Seen here are 250,000 to 350,000 clones, roughly 90% observed once, and the top ten hold roughly an eighth. Sequencing input: peripheral blood. The receptors were sampled from a woman aged 60-75 years with acute or convalescent COVID-19.

This rearrangement joins TRBV24-1 to TRBJ2-1; D is undetermined. The V gene's germline CDR1 is KGHDR and CDR2 SFDVKD. The CDR3 has 13 residues. Trimming took off 5 bases at V and 7 bases at J, with 11 bases between the two ends. The CDR3 loop is CATSAGAKNEQFF. CDR3 DNA sequence: TGTGCCACCAGTGCGGGTGCTAAAAATGAGCAGTTCTTC.

The table lists this clone with a count of one. The J gene is TRBJ2-1, the V gene TRBV5-6; 8 positions match TRBD1. Per the germline V gene, CDR1 is SGHDT and CDR2 is YYEEEE. This CDR3 spans 16 amino acids. V shed 6 bases, J shed 2 bases, and the junction held 10 bases outside the gene matches. CDR3 in DNA: TGTGCCAGCAACCCACCCGGACAGGGTGCCTACAATGAGCAGTTCTTC. Its protein is CASNPPGQGAYNEQFF. Full variable domain (outside the CDR3, taken from reference TRBV5-6 and TRBJ2-1): DAGVTQSPTHLIKTRGQQVTLRCSPKSGHDTVSWYQQALGQGPQFIFQYYEEEERQRGNFPDRFSGHQFPNYSSELNVNALLLGDSALYLCASNPPGQGAYNEQFFGPGTRLTVL.

Details on this clone: At one of its ends the junction is not consistent with the germline gene, which may arise from a read error. V usage is TRBV5-1 and J usage is TRBJ2-2, with D possibly being TRBD2 (6 bases). This CDR3 spans 17 amino acids. The germline gives CDR1 SGHRS, CDR2 YFSETQ. CDR3 sequence (DNA): TGCGCCAGCAGCGACGGGGCACGGGCGGGAAACATCGGGGAGCTGTTTTTT. Translating gives CASSDGARAGNIGELFF. Using reference TRBV5-1 and TRBJ2-2 for the parts outside the CDR3, the full variable domain is KAGVTQTPRYLIKTRGQQVTLSCSPISGHRSVSWYQQTPGQGLQFLFEYFSETQRNKGNFPGRFSGRQFSNSRSEMNVSTLELGDSALYLCASSDGARAGNIGELFFGEGSRLTVL.

The CDR3: CASSLGRPLSEKLFF. CDR3 sequence (DNA): TGTGCCAGCAGCTTAGGCAGGCCACTCTCGGAAAAACTGTTTTTT. This sequence joins TRBV11-2 and TRBJ1-4; D unresolved. CDR3 length equals 15 residues. Germline V gene lookup returns CDR1 SGHAT and CDR2 FQNNGV. Trimming shortened V by 1 base and J by 8 bases, and 14 bases separated the two germline ends. The whole variable domain, filled in from reference TRBV11-2 and TRBJ1-4, reads EAGVAQSPRYKIIEKRQSVAFWCNPISGHATLYWYQQILGQGPKLLIQFQNNGVVDDSQLPKDRFSAERLKGVDSTLKIQPAKLEDSAVYLCASSLGRPLSEKLFFGSGTQLSVL.

The genes are TRBV7-2 and TRBJ2-1; TRBD2 aligns across 12 bases. The CDR3 length is 16 residues. The ends lost 4 bases at V and 4 bases at J; junction bases unmatched: 5. CDR1 and CDR2 (germline): SGHTA, FQGNSA. CDR3 protein: CASSSVGLAGYNEQFF. DNA for the CDR3: TGTGCCAGCAGCTCCGTTGGACTAGCGGGGTACAATGAGCAGTTCTTC.

This chain uses TRBV18 with TRBJ1-3; the D is unclear. In germline, CDR1 is KGHSH, CDR2 LQKENI. Trimming removed 6 bases at V and 0 bases at J, with 15 bases between. This CDR3 spans 16 amino acids. The CDR3 spells CASSQVKVSSGNTIYF. For the CDR3, the DNA is TGTGCCAGCTCTCAGGTGAAGGTGAGCTCTGGAAACACCATATATTTT.

The genes are TRBV7-9 and TRBJ1-4, with a weak D call TRBD1 (6 bases). V was clipped by 5 bases and J by 14 bases, with 15 bases between them. The V gene's germline CDR1 is SEHNR and CDR2 FQNEAQ (reference sequence). The CDR3 totals 12 residues. CDR3 loop: CASSQTVGQLFF. CDR3 in DNA: TGTGCCAGCAGCCAAACCGTCGGACAGCTGTTTTTT.

The chain has TRBV29-1 and TRBJ2-1; 8 bases fit TRBD2. V was pared by 2 bases and J by 2 bases, with 5 bases of the junction left unmatched. CDR1 SQVTM and CDR2 ANQGSEA come from the germline V gene. This CDR3 region has 15 residues. Written as DNA, the CDR3 is TGCAGCGTTGAATCGCGGCGGGGGGCCTACAATGAGCAGTTCTTC. Translated, it gives CSVESRRGAYNEQFF.

The sample holds one count of this clone. The chain employs TRBV4-2 and TRBJ2-7, with D perhaps matching TRBD1 (5 bases). Germline values: CDR1 LGHNA, CDR2 YNFKEQ. Trimming pared 4 bases from V and 0 bases from J, leaving 13 bases between. The CDR3 length is 15 residues. In DNA form, the CDR3 reads TGTGCCAGCAGCCCCGACGCAGGGCCCTCCTACGAGCAGTACTTC. Its protein product is CASSPDAGPSYEQYF.

The J gene is TRBJ1-2, the V gene TRBV18; D may be TRBD1 (6 bases). V was trimmed by 3 bases and J by 4 bases, leaving 12 bases between them. The CDR3 contains 14 residues. Germline CDR1 is KGHSH and CDR2 is LQKENI. This CDR3 reads CASSPPTGIYGYTF. As DNA, the CDR3 is TGTGCCAGCTCACCGCCTACAGGGATCTATGGCTACACCTTC. Using reference TRBV18 and TRBJ1-2 for the parts outside the CDR3, the full variable domain is NAGVMQNPRHLVRRRGQEARLRCSPMKGHSHVYWYRQLPEEGLKFMVYLQKENIIDESGMPKERFSAEFPKEGPSILRIQQVVRGDSAAYFCASSPPTGIYGYTFGSGTRLTVV.

This sequence joins TRBV19 and TRBJ1-5; D might be TRBD1 (5 bases). Germline CDR1 is LNHDA and CDR2 is SQIVND (reference sequence). V dropped 7 bases and J dropped 0 bases, with 13 bases sitting between them. This CDR3 has 15 residues. CDR3 sequence: CASTAGRYSNQPQHF. In nucleotides, the CDR3 is TGTGCCAGTACCGCGGGACGGTATAGCAATCAGCCCCAGCATTTT. The variable domain in full, with the rest retrieved from reference TRBV19 and TRBJ1-5, is DGGITQSPKYLFRKEGQNVTLSCEQNLNHDAMYWYRQDPGQGLRLIYYSQIVNDFQKGDIAEGYSVSREKKESFPLTVTSAQKNPTAFYLCASTAGRYSNQPQHFGDGTRLSIL.

V and J are TRBV9 and TRBJ2-3; tentatively, D is TRBD1 (6 bases). This CDR3 is built from 15 residues. Germline V lookup: CDR1 SGDLS, CDR2 YYNGEE. The ends were cut back, 0 bases at V and 1 base at J, with 9 bases in the middle. The CDR3 is CASSVEGVRTDTQYF. Here the CDR3 DNA reads TGTGCCAGCAGCGTAGAGGGGGTCCGCACAGATACGCAGTATTTT.

The chain has TRBV6-5 and TRBJ1-5; a weak D match, TRBD1 (5 bases). CDR1 is MNHEY, CDR2 SVGAGI, per germline. Trimming took off 6 bases at V and 6 bases at J, with 12 bases between the two ends. This CDR3 spans 13 amino acids. This chain's CDR3 is CASSMGGFQPQHF. CDR3 coding DNA: TGTGCCAGCAGCATGGGGGGGTTTCAGCCCCAGCATTTT.

The chain combines TRBV5-5 with TRBJ1-3; possibly TRBD1 for D (5 bases). The CDR3 covers 14 residues. The germline V and J ends were trimmed by 5 bases and 3 bases, with 12 bases remaining between them. Germline lookup yields CDR1 SGHKS and CDR2 YYEKEE (reference sequence). CDR3 nucleotides: TGTGCCAGCAGTTTCGGACAACGTGGAAACACCATATATTTT. Translation: CASSFGQRGNTIYF.

The CDR3 region has the DNA TGCGCCAGCAGTCAAGGCGGTTTACTAGCTCCGAACAATGAGCAGTTCTTC. It yields the protein CASSQGGLLAPNNEQFF. The gene calls are TRBV23-1 and TRBJ2-1, with D tentatively TRBD2 (6 bases). TRBV23-1 is designated an ORF whose function remains uncertain. There are 17 residues in the CDR3. V was cut by 2 bases and J by 5 bases, with 19 bases left in between.

The V call is TRBV24-1, the J call TRBJ2-5, with 8 nucleotides matching TRBD1. Germline V lookup: CDR1 KGHDR, CDR2 SFDVKD. The CDR3 loop spans 17 amino acids. V dropped 3 bases and J dropped 6; count of bases not matched to a gene: 14. In nucleotides, the CDR3 is TGTGCCACCAGTGATGGAGGACGGACCGTCAGGGGGCAGACCCAGTACTTC. Its translation is CATSDGGRTVRGQTQYF.

In its sample, this clone was seen once. The chain recombines TRBV4-3 with TRBJ2-1; TRBD1 matches 9 bases. This CDR3 is built from 16 residues. The trim removed 0 bases at V and 5 bases at J, leaving 5 bases unmatched. In germline, CDR1 is LGHNA, CDR2 YSLEER. CDR3 sequence (DNA): TGCGCCAGCAGCCAAGATATCGGACAGGGGAACAATGAGCAGTTCTTC. This sequence encodes CASSQDIGQGNNEQFF.

This chain uses TRBV10-3 with TRBJ2-3; TRBD2 aligns across 15 bases. V was pared by 5 bases and J by 5 bases, with 23 bases of the junction left unmatched. The germline CDR1 and CDR2 sequences are ENHRY and SYGVKD. The length of the CDR3 is 22 residues. CDR3 nucleotide sequence: TGTGCCATCAGTAACCCGGGACAGGAAGGACTAGCGGGAGGGGGGCCGGGAGATACGCAGTATTTT. Translation gives CAISNPGQEGLAGGGPGDTQYF.

This clone showed up just a few times. The chain employs TRBV2 and TRBJ2-5, with 7 bases lining up with TRBD1. V dropped 5 bases and J dropped 4; count of bases not matched to a gene: 10. Germline V gives CDR1 SNHLY, CDR2 FYNNEI. This CDR3 region has 15 residues. In DNA, the CDR3 is TGTGCCAGCAGTCGGTCGGCAGGGGGACGAGAGACCCAGTACTTC. This codes for CASSRSAGGRETQYF.

This clone was counted a single time. This chain uses TRBV16 with TRBJ2-7; TRBD1 matches 10 bases. Germline trimming cut 1 base from V and 4 bases from J; bases unmatched to any gene: 4. Germline CDR1 is KGHSY and CDR2 is FQNENV. This CDR3 region has 15 residues. The CDR3 sequence: CASSQLTGGTYEQYF. Here the CDR3 DNA reads TGTGCCAGCAGCCAATTGACAGGGGGCACGTACGAGCAGTACTTC.

The chain has TRBV5-6 and TRBJ2-7; tentatively, D is TRBD2 (5 bases). This CDR3 has 15 residues. Germline V gives CDR1 SGHDT, CDR2 YYEEEE. V lost 5 bases to trimming and J lost 4 bases, with 19 bases between them. This CDR3 is CASSLGLGSLYEQYF. CDR3 bases: TGTGCCAGCAGTTTAGGACTGGGGAGCTTGTACGAGCAGTACTTC. Full variable domain (missing parts from reference TRBV5-6 and TRBJ2-7): DAGVTQSPTHLIKTRGQQVTLRCSPKSGHDTVSWYQQALGQGPQFIFQYYEEEERQRGNFPDRFSGHQFPNYSSELNVNALLLGDSALYLCASSLGLGSLYEQYFGPGTRLTVT.

V is TRBV7-9 and J is TRBJ2-5, with TRBD1 as a possible D gene (7 bases). The CDR3 extends over 14 amino acids. In germline, CDR1 is SEHNR, CDR2 FQNEAQ (reference sequence). V was cut by 5 bases and J by 2 bases, with 12 bases left in between. The CDR3: CASSLTGTQETQYF. The CDR3 DNA is TGTGCCAGCAGCCTGACAGGGACTCAAGAGACCCAGTACTTC.

V is TRBV7-3 and J is TRBJ1-1; D not certain. This CDR3 is 13 amino acids long. The V end was cut by 5 bases, the J end by 1 base, with 8 bases between. Per the germline V gene, CDR1 is SGHTA and CDR2 is FQGTGA. The CDR3 DNA reads TGTGCCAGCAGCCTGGAGCCGAACACTGAAGCTTTCTTT. This codes for CASSLEPNTEAFF.

The CDR3 nucleotides read TGTGCCAGTAGTCAGGCAGATACGCAGTATTTT. Encoded protein: CASSQADTQYF. J is TRBJ2-3 and V is TRBV19; no reliable D call. The CDR3 is made up of 11 amino acids. V lost 5 bases, J lost 4 bases, and 4 bases lay in between. Germline CDR1 LNHDA, CDR2 SQIVND (reference sequence). The entire variable domain, with the rest obtained from reference TRBV19 and TRBJ2-3, is as follows: DGGITQSPKYLFRKEGQNVTLSCEQNLNHDAMYWYRQDPGQGLRLIYYSQIVNDFQKGDIAEGYSVSREKKESFPLTVTSAQKNPTAFYLCASSQADTQYFGPGTRLTVL.

This chain links TRBV4-3 with TRBJ2-1; D unclear. The germline CDR1 and CDR2 sequences are LGHNA and YSLEER. Trimming took 0 bases from V and 3 from J, leaving 12 bases between them. This CDR3 comprises 16 residues. The CDR3 sequence: CASSQDSARYYNEQFF. The CDR3 nucleotides are TGCGCCAGCAGCCAAGACTCTGCTCGCTACTACAATGAGCAGTTCTTC.

The V call is TRBV2, the J call TRBJ1-4; D perhaps matches TRBD1 (6 bases). V was pared by 6 bases and J by 4 bases, with 15 bases between. This CDR3 region has 15 residues. Germline-derived CDR1 and CDR2 are SNHLY and FYNNEI. CDR3 in DNA: TGTGCCAGCAGGCCTCAGGGGCTGGGTAATGAAAAACTGTTTTTT. This translates into CASRPQGLGNEKLFF.

This chain's CDR3 is CASSQLGGGNGELFF. CDR3 coding DNA: TGTGCCAGCAGCCAGTTGGGCGGAGGGAACGGGGAGCTGTTTTTT. The genes are TRBV3-1 (or the pseudogene TRBV3-2) and TRBJ2-2; the D gene is possibly TRBD2 (6 bases). The V end lost 3 bases, the J end lost 7 bases, and 15 bases lay between the germline ends. The CDR3 consists of 15 residues. The germline V gene has CDR1 LGHDT and CDR2 YNNKEL (reference sequence).

The chain joins TRBV11-2 to TRBJ2-1; possible D gene TRBD2, 5 bases. The germline gives CDR1 SGHAT, CDR2 FQNNGV. Trimming shortened V by 5 bases and J by 7 bases, and 15 bases separated the two germline ends. This CDR3 region has 14 residues. Written as DNA, the CDR3 is TGTGCCAGCAGCCCCCGGCCACTAGAGAATGAGCAGTTCTTC. Encoded protein: CASSPRPLENEQFF.

V is TRBV6-4 and J is TRBJ2-1, with a weak D call TRBD1 (5 bases). Germline-derived CDR1 and CDR2 are MRHNA and SNTAGT. The CDR3 sequence is 14 residues long. Trimming removed 2 bases from V and 8 bases from J, with 13 bases in between. CDR3 coding DNA: TGTGCCAGCAGTGACCAGGGTTTTGGCTATGAGCAGTTCTTC. It translates to CASSDQGFGYEQFF.